The text below deals with one TCR beta chain. No cognate antigen has been identified for it. Within one base of it there is no much larger clone, and no base qualities were kept. These data come from a study of OX40 agonist ivuxolimab in advanced cancers. Background on the whole study: The costimulatory receptor OX40 (CD134) was targeted by ivuxolimab, a fully human IgG2 agonistic monoclonal antibody. Intravenous ivuxolimab was administered to patients every 2 weeks at six dose levels: 0.01, 0.1, 0.3, 1.5, 3 and 10 mg/kg. Among the approximately 50 dose-escalation patients, some 20 had hepatocellular carcinoma, 15 melanoma, 9 renal cell carcinoma and 9 head and neck cancer. In the dose-escalation cohort, about four fifths of patients were male, and the mean age was 60 years with a range of about 20 to 80. Prior anti-PD-1, anti-PD-L1 or anti-CTLA-4 therapy was permitted, and less than 45% of dose-escalation patients had received checkpoint inhibitors. Partial responses were achieved by three dose-escalation patients, of whom one had hepatocellular carcinoma and two had cutaneous melanoma. Peripheral TCRbeta sequencing aimed to test whether ivuxolimab altered TCR sequence diversity and caused clonal T-cell expansion. The paper describes the monotherapy dose-escalation part (N ≈ 51 patients) of the phase I trial of ivuxolimab. Paper-wide results and their limitations: At doses of 0.1 to 3.0 mg/kg, clonal expansion of both CD4+ and CD8+ blood T cells was observed from baseline to week 6. In the 0.1-3.0 mg/kg groups, partial responders had among the lowest normalized peripheral clonal expansion, particularly in CD8+ T cells. After ivuxolimab, expanded clones were on average more numerous among CD8+ T cells than among CD4+ T cells. Low levels of normalized T-cell clonal expansion were also shown by some nonresponding patients. Which antigens the clonally expanded peripheral T cells were specific for was not determined.

For sequencing of the TCRbeta CDR3 region, genomic DNA was extracted from the sorted cells. The immunoSEQ Assay was used for sequencing of TCRbeta CDR3 regions. TCRdb took over this immuneACCESS table, retaining in-frame rearrangements with V and J assigned. Such tables are incomplete; in checked studies, under half of the missing clones stem from an unresolved V gene, and the remainder is unexplained. The sample table contains roughly 72,000 clones; only one count was recorded for about 85% of them. 5% of the sample goes to the ten largest clones. The trial excluded patients who had a history of autoimmune disease or were on systemic immunosuppression. In every dose cohort, peripheral blood was drawn for TCR sequencing at baseline, cycle 4 day 1, and cycle 7 day 1. The samples were drawn from a first-in-human, open-label, multicenter phase I dose-escalation trial of ivuxolimab. Adults with locally advanced or metastatic melanoma, renal cell carcinoma, hepatocellular carcinoma or head and neck squamous cell carcinoma were enrolled in the trial. CD4+ and CD8+ T cells were sorted separately from peripheral blood before TCR sequencing.

Reading the germline V gene (reference sequence) gives CDR1 MNHEY and CDR2 SMNVEV. The V and J ends are trimmed by 6 bases and 0 bases, leaving 19 bases between them. From the cysteine through the phenylalanine, the CDR3 covers 17 amino acids. Of all the DNA, just the CDR3 is kept, 51 bases in frame from base 1. This clonotype was sampled from an adult with an advanced solid tumor such as melanoma, head and neck, liver or kidney cancer. The sample in question was CD4+ or CD8+ T cells sorted from blood, obtained in a trial of the OX40 agonist ivuxolimab. Recombination joined TRBV27 with TRBJ2-3, with the D gene uncertain. The DNA reads as follows: TGTGCCAGCAGGCTCCCGGGCAGGACCCCTAGCACAGATACGCAGTATTTT. Translated, this gives CASRLPGRTPSTDTQYF.